This TCR beta chain was recorded in a study of T cell changes during pregnancy in multiple sclerosis. CDR1 SEHNR and CDR2 FQNEAQ come from the germline V gene (reference sequence). This CDR3 region has 15 residues. V lost 1 base, J lost 0 bases, and 9 bases lay in between. Repertoires were generated with immunoSEQ multiplex PCR, while TCRdb's copy carries only in-frame clones and drops some. Among some 110,000 clones, 92% were seen once, and the ten largest hold approximately 1.6%. This clonotype originated in a female donor with multiple sclerosis, enrolled in a pregnancy study. The V and J genes are TRBV7-9 and TRBJ1-2; D is uncertain. The sequencing here drew on peripheral blood, taken after pregnancy. CDR3 sequence (DNA): TGTGCCAGCAGCTTAGTTAACGGTCCTAACTATGGCTACACCTTC. Its protein product is CASSLVNGPNYGYTF. Filled out from reference TRBV7-9 and TRBJ1-2, the complete variable domain reads DTGVSQNPRHKITKRGQNVTFRCDPISEHNRLYWYRQTLGQGPEFLTYFQNEAQLEKSRLLSDRFSAERPKGSFSTLEIQRTEQGDSAMYLCASSLVNGPNYGYTFGSGTRLTVV.